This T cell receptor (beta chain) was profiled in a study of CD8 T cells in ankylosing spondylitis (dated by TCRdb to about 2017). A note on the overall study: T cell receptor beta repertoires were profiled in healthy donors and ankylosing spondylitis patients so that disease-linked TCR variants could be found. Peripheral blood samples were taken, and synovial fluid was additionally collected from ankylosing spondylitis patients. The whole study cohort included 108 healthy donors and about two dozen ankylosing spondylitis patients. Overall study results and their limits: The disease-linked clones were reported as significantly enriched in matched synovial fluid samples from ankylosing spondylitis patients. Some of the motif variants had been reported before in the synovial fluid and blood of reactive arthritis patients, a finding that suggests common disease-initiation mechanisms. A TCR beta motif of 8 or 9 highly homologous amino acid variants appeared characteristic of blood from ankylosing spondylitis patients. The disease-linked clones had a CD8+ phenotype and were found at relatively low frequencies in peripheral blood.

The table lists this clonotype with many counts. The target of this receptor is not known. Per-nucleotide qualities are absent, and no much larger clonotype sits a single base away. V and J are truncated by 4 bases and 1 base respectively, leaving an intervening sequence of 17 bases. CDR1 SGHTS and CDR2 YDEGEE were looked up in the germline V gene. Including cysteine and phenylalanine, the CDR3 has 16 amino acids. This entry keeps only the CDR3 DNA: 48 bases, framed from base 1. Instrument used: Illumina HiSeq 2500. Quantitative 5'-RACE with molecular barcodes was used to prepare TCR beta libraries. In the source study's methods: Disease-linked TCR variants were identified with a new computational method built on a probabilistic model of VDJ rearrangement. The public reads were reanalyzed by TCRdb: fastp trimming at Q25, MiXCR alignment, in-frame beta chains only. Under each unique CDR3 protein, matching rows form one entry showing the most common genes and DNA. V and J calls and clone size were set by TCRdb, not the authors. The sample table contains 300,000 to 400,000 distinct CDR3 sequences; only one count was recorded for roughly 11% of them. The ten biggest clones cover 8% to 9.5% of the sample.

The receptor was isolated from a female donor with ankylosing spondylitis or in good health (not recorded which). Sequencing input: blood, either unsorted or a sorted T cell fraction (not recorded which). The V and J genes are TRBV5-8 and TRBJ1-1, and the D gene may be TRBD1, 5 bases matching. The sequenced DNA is TGTGCCAGCAGCACTGACAGCCCCCTGGGGAACACTGAAGCTTTCTTT. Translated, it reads CASSTDSPLGNTEAFF.